The present T cell receptor (beta chain) was sequenced within a study of T cells after yellow fever vaccination. About this clonotype itself: Antigen: not known.

V shed 1 base and J shed 4 bases, with 14 bases lying between them. Per the germline V gene, CDR1 is SGHRS and CDR2 is YFSETQ. The CDR3 consists of 15 residues. One entry per CDR3 protein, called by TCRdb with MiXCR from the 5' RACE reads. Of approximately 610,000 distinct CDR3 sequences listed, around 16% are singletons. The study's findings and limits: In FACS-sorted repertoires, abundant clonotypes from the bulk population could appear as contaminants.

This material consisted of PBMCs, taken 5 days after the first yellow fever vaccination. This clonotype was sampled from a man between 18 and 35 years old who received the YFV17D yellow fever vaccine. This chain links TRBV5-1 with TRBJ1-2; maybe TRBD1 (6 bases). CDR3 nucleotide sequence: TGCGCCAGCAGCTTGCTGGACAGCACCTTCTATGGCTACACCTTC. Translated, it gives CASSLLDSTFYGYTF.